The 25 T cell receptor beta chains reported below all come from one sample, sequenced in a study of beta chain features in type 1 diabetes (dated by TCRdb to the late 2010s). Receptor libraries were prepared by the immunoSEQ multiplex PCR assay. The High Capacity cDNA Reverse Transcription Kit was used to reverse transcribe all of the isolated RNA, meaning that expressed TCRB transcripts were what got sequenced. TCRdb obtained this table from immuneACCESS and retained in-frame rearrangements with V and J assigned. These tables miss some clones; where compared with another copy, unresolved V genes account for less than half of the shortfall, and the remainder is unexplained. A total of 250,000 to 300,000 clones appear in this sample, around 7.3% of them only once. Approximately 1% of the sample belongs to the ten largest clones. The sequenced sample consisted of central memory CD4+ T cells from blood. Source of these receptors: a woman under 30 in good health.

The V gene is TRBV18, the J gene TRBJ2-3, with D perhaps TRBD1 or TRBD2 (5 bases each). The CDR3 runs 16 residues. The germline V and J ends were trimmed by 6 bases and 6 bases, with 22 bases remaining between them. CDR1 is KGHSH, CDR2 LQKENI, per germline. As DNA, the CDR3 is TGTGCCAGCTCTAGAAGGGACCCCACCAAGGTGGATACGCAGTATTTT. This gives the protein CASSRRDPTKVDTQYF.

The CDR3 region is CASSIRNEKLFF. The CDR3 DNA follows: TGTGCCAGCAGTATAAGAAATGAAAAACTGTTTTTT. The J gene is TRBJ1-4, the V gene TRBV6-5; D is unclear. Trimming removed 5 bases at V and 5 bases at J, with 6 bases between. The germline CDR1 and CDR2 sequences are MNHEY and SVGAGI. This CDR3 comprises 12 residues.

The table lists this clone with a few counts. This chain links TRBV11-2 with TRBJ2-5; D gene unclear. V gave up 8 bases and J gave up 0 bases, with 10 bases separating them. Germline CDR1 reads SGHAT; CDR2 reads FQNNGV. CDR3 length: 13 residues. The CDR3 bases are TGTGCCAGCGGCGGCAACTACCAAGAGACCCAGTACTTC. As protein: CASGGNYQETQYF.

There are a few counts of this clone. The V call is TRBV5-4, the J call TRBJ1-5; the match to TRBD1 covers 8 bases. V lost 4 bases to trimming and J lost 5 bases; unmatched junction nucleotides: 8. This CDR3 contains 15 residues. Germline assignment: CDR1 SGHNT and CDR2 YYREEE (reference sequence). The CDR3 DNA reads TGTGCCAGCAGCCGGGGACAGGCTGGGGATCAGCCCCAGCATTTT. Protein product: CASSRGQAGDQPQHF.

The genes are TRBV7-9 and TRBJ1-5, with TRBD1 as a possible D gene (6 bases). Looked up from germline, CDR1 is SEHNR and CDR2 is FQNEAQ (reference sequence). The CDR3 covers 15 residues. The ends were cut back, 4 bases at V and 1 base at J, with 11 bases in the middle. CDR3 amino acids: CASSSRTDSNQPQHF. CDR3 DNA sequence: TGTGCCAGCAGCTCCCGGACAGACAGCAATCAGCCCCAGCATTTT.

Only a few counts were recorded for this clone. No DNA is shown, since the ends of the CDR3 on it are uncertain; the CDR3 is the one TCRdb lists. The V and J genes are TRBV30 and TRBJ2-6. With termini counted, the CDR3 has 15 amino acids. Germline CDR1 reads GTSNPN; CDR2 reads SVGIG (reference sequence). CDR3 protein: CAWSFGPGGANVLTF.

This chain links TRBV29-1 with TRBJ2-1; TRBD1 matches 8 bases. CDR3 length: 14 residues. Trimming at V came to 4 bases and at J to 5 bases, leaving 7 bases not matched to a gene. Germline V CDR1 and CDR2: SQVTM, ANQGSEA. The CDR3 is CSVGGTGPDNEQFF. The CDR3 DNA follows: TGCAGCGTTGGTGGGACAGGCCCGGACAATGAGCAGTTCTTC.

Concerning this clone itself: A far larger clone is one base from this, pointing to a likely read error. CDR3 loop: CASSPRQGRGYTF. DNA of the CDR3: TGTGCCAGCAGCCCTCGACAGGGAAGGGGCTACACCTTC. V usage is TRBV7-6 and J usage is TRBJ1-2; 7 bases map to TRBD1. Germline values: CDR1 SGHVS, CDR2 FNYEAQ. The CDR3 has 13 amino acids. After removal of 5 bases from V and 8 bases from J, the junction contained 8 bases not matched to a gene.

As to this clone: Other DNA sequences in this specimen translate into the identical CDR3. V is TRBV7-2 and J is TRBJ1-1; no definite D call. V lost 1 base to trimming and J lost 2 bases, with 5 bases between them. The CDR3 totals 13 residues. Germline CDR1 SGHTA, CDR2 FQGNSA. CDR3 nucleotide sequence: TGTGCCAGCAGCTTAGAGGGAAACACTGAAGCTTTCTTT. Residues: CASSLEGNTEAFF.

This chain joins TRBV4-1 and TRBJ1-5; the D gene is possibly TRBD1 (5 bases). V lost 0 bases and J lost 5, with 17 bases in between. Germline V CDR1 and CDR2: MGHRA, YSYEKL. The CDR3 sequence is 17 residues long. Here the CDR3 DNA reads TGCGCCAGCAGCCAAGAGGGCCAAACCCGGGGGTATCAGCCCCAGCATTTT. Protein: CASSQEGQTRGYQPQHF.

This clone was picked up a small number of times. This rearrangement joins TRBV7-9 to TRBJ2-3; tentatively, D is TRBD1 (6 bases). The germline V gene encodes CDR1 SEHNR and CDR2 FQNEAQ (reference sequence). The ends were cut back, 4 bases at V and 3 bases at J, with 17 bases in the middle. The CDR3 spans 16 residues. This chain's CDR3 is CASSSTTGSGTDTQYF. CDR3 coding DNA: TGTGCCAGCAGCTCCACTACAGGGAGTGGGACAGATACGCAGTATTTT.

The chain links TRBV6-5 to TRBJ1-5, with D hard to call. The CDR3 loop spans 15 amino acids. The V end lost 6 bases, the J end lost 0 bases, and 12 bases lay between the germline ends. CDR1 is MNHEY and CDR2 is SVGAGI in the germline V gene. This CDR3 reads CASRERAVSNQPQHF. The CDR3 coding sequence is TGTGCCAGCAGGGAACGGGCAGTTAGCAATCAGCCCCAGCATTTT.

The chain carries TRBV7-6 and TRBJ1-4, with TRBD1 matching over 8 bases. Trimming took 3 bases from V and 5 from J; bases not matched to a gene: 5. Germline values: CDR1 SGHVS, CDR2 FNYEAQ. The CDR3 extends over 15 amino acids. This CDR3 is CASSFNQGANEKLFF. The CDR3 DNA is TGTGCCAGCAGCTTTAACCAGGGGGCCAATGAAAAACTGTTTTTT.

In its sample, this clone was seen a few times. The V and J genes are TRBV7-2 and TRBJ2-7, with 7 bases that match TRBD1. The CDR3 loop spans 14 amino acids. Germline values: CDR1 SGHTA, CDR2 FQGNSA. The V segment lost 2 bases and the J segment 4 bases; nucleotides outside the gene matches: 5. CDR3 in DNA: TGTGCCAGCAGCTTAAGGACAGGACCTTACGAGCAGTACGTC. It encodes CASSLRTGPYEQYV.

The J gene is TRBJ1-1, the V gene TRBV27; 9 bases match TRBD1. This CDR3 has 14 amino acids. CDR1 and CDR2 (germline): MNHEY, SMNVEV (reference sequence). V dropped 2 bases and J dropped 9; count of bases not matched to a gene: 7. This chain's CDR3 is CASSLVPGQGKAFF. DNA for the CDR3: TGTGCCAGCAGTTTAGTCCCGGGACAGGGAAAAGCTTTCTTT.

This clone has only a few counts. The chain is built from TRBV27 and TRBJ1-4; possibly TRBD1 for D (5 bases). The V gene's germline CDR1 is MNHEY and CDR2 SMNVEV (reference sequence). Trimming pared 3 bases from V and 8 bases from J, leaving 10 bases between. This CDR3 has 13 residues. In nucleotides, the CDR3 is TGTGCCAGCAGTTTGGGGACTAGGGAAAAACTGTTTTTT. Translated: CASSLGTREKLFF.

V and J are TRBV10-3 and TRBJ2-5; no reliable D call. The length of the CDR3 is 11 residues. Trimming left V 8 bases short and J 0 bases short, with 4 bases between. The V gene's germline CDR1 is ENHRY and CDR2 SYGVKD. This chain's CDR3 is CAIGYQETQYF. In DNA, the CDR3 is TGTGCCATCGGCTACCAAGAGACCCAGTACTTC.

This clone has only a few counts. The chain links TRBV19 to TRBJ2-3; tentative D call: TRBD1 (6 bases). Germline CDR1 reads LNHDA; CDR2 reads SQIVND (reference sequence). V was shortened by 5 bases and J by 8 bases, with 23 bases between the two germline ends. The CDR3 extends over 16 amino acids. Here the CDR3 DNA reads TGTGCCAGTAGTTCCCCCGGGACAACCACCGGGGTTACGCAGTATTTT. The encoded protein is CASSSPGTTTGVTQYF.

DNA for the CDR3: TGTGCCAGCAGCGTAGAAGGAGGGACGGGCACTGAAGCTTTCTTT. Encoded protein: CASSVEGGTGTEAFF. The chain carries TRBV9 and TRBJ1-1; maybe TRBD1 (5 bases). Germline V gene lookup returns CDR1 SGDLS and CDR2 YYNGEE. CDR3 length equals 15 residues. The V gene lost 0 bases and the J gene lost 4 bases, with 13 bases spanning the gap. Variable domain in full (rest from reference TRBV9 and TRBJ1-1): DSGVTQTPKHLITATGQRVTLRCSPRSGDLSVYWYQQSLDQGLQFLIQYYNGEERAKGNILERFSAQQFPDLHSELNLSSLELGDSALYFCASSVEGGTGTEAFFGQGTRLTVV.

The rearrangement uses TRBV2 and TRBJ2-1, with 10 bases fitting TRBD1. The CDR3 is made up of 14 amino acids. The V segment lost 7 bases and the J segment 7 bases; nucleotides outside the gene matches: 7. From germline, CDR1 is SNHLY and CDR2 FYNNEI. The CDR3: CASNRDRGGNEQFF. For the CDR3, the DNA is TGTGCCAGCAACAGGGACAGGGGCGGGAATGAGCAGTTCTTC.

The chain couples TRBV2 to TRBJ1-1; TRBD1 might be the D (5 bases). V was trimmed by 8 bases and J by 5 bases, leaving 18 bases between them. Germline values: CDR1 SNHLY, CDR2 FYNNEI. This CDR3 has 14 amino acids. The CDR3 spells CASGGTPQGTEAFF. The CDR3 DNA is TGTGCCAGCGGCGGGACTCCACAAGGGACTGAAGCTTTCTTT.

This clone was seen only a few times. The V gene is TRBV6-5, the J gene TRBJ1-4, with D possibly TRBD1 on 5 matching bases. V was shortened by 6 bases and J by 0 bases, with 11 bases between the two germline ends. This CDR3 contains 15 residues. Germline V gene lookup returns CDR1 MNHEY and CDR2 SVGAGI. CDR3 sequence reads: CASRTTGATNEKLFF. CDR3 nucleotides: TGTGCCAGCAGAACCACAGGTGCAACTAATGAAAAACTGTTTTTT.

Many counts were recorded for this clone. J is TRBJ2-3 and V is TRBV7-3; 8 bases agree with TRBD1. The CDR3 length is 15 residues. Germline CDR1 is SGHTA and CDR2 is FQGTGA. After removal of 3 bases from V and 3 bases from J, the junction contained 5 bases not matched to a gene. The CDR3 region is CASSFRGRRTDTQYF. For the CDR3, the DNA is TGTGCCAGCAGCTTCAGGGGGCGAAGGACAGATACGCAGTATTTT. Variable domain in full (rest from reference TRBV7-3 and TRBJ2-3): GAGVSQTPSNKVTEKGKYVELRCDPISGHTALYWYRQSLGQGPEFLIYFQGTGAADDSGLPNDRFFAVRPEGSVSTLKIQRTERGDSAVYLCASSFRGRRTDTQYFGPGTRLTVL.

The table lists this clone with a few counts. This chain uses TRBV5-1 with TRBJ1-1; TRBD1 matches 10 bases. This CDR3 has 15 amino acids. CDR1 and CDR2 from the germline V gene are SGHRS and YFSETQ. Trimming at V came to 0 bases and at J to 5 bases, leaving 4 bases not matched to a gene. The CDR3 reads CASSLGDRGRTEAFF. The CDR3 bases are TGCGCCAGCAGCTTGGGTGACAGGGGGCGGACTGAAGCTTTCTTT.

The rearrangement links TRBV18 to TRBJ2-6, with 8 bases matching TRBD1. From germline, CDR1 is KGHSH and CDR2 LQKENI. This CDR3 contains 17 residues. V lost 1 base to trimming and J lost 0 bases; unmatched junction nucleotides: 2. The DNA of the CDR3 is TGTGCCAGCTCACCACTTGACAGGGGCTCTGGGGCCAACGTCCTGACTTTC. Its translation is CASSPLDRGSGANVLTF.